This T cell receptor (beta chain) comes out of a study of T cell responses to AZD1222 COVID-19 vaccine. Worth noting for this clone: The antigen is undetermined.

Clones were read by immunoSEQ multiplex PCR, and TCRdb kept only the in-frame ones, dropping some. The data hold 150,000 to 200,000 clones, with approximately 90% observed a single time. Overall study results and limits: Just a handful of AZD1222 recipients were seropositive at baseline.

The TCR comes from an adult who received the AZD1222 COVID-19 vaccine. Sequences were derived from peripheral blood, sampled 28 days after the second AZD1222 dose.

CDR3 in DNA: TGTGCCAGCAGTTACCCAGGATCGAACACTGAAGCTTTCTTT. Protein product: CASSYPGSNTEAFF. The rearrangement uses TRBV6-2 or TRBV6-3 and TRBJ1-1, with D unresolved. Trimming removed 2 bases at V and 1 base at J, with 8 bases between. The CDR3 spans 14 residues. The germline gives CDR1 MNHEY, CDR2 SVGEGT.